This TCR beta chain was profiled in a study of cytomegalovirus exposure and HLA in healthy donors. About the study: Tens of millions of unique TCRs from HLA-typed donors made up an early data release. Study observations and caveats: No immune exposure information besides CMV serostatus was available. Later examination showed HLA-associated TCR beta chains had greater clonal expansion than equally common others.

The study ran its PCR with 60 Vbeta and 13 Jbeta primers. Sequencing used immunoSEQ multiplex PCR; TCRdb keeps in-frame clones, though not all of them. The top ten clones hold over 0.2% of a sample with 150,000 to 200,000 clones, approximately 84% of them seen once. Notes on this clone: What it recognizes is unknown.

The donors comprised healthy bone marrow donors. The receptor was isolated from a girl in the first two years of life in good health and CMV-seronegative. The specimen was PBMCs.

The CDR3 region has the DNA TGTGCCAGCAGCTTGATGAGGGAATCCAAATTATACTACAATGAGCAGTTCTTC. Residues: CASSLMRESKLYYNEQFF. The V call is TRBV5-8, the J call TRBJ2-1; a possible D gene is TRBD2 (5 bases). The V end was cut by 1 base, the J end by 3 bases, with 20 bases between. CDR3 length equals 18 residues. Looked up from germline, CDR1 is SGHTS and CDR2 is YDEGEE.